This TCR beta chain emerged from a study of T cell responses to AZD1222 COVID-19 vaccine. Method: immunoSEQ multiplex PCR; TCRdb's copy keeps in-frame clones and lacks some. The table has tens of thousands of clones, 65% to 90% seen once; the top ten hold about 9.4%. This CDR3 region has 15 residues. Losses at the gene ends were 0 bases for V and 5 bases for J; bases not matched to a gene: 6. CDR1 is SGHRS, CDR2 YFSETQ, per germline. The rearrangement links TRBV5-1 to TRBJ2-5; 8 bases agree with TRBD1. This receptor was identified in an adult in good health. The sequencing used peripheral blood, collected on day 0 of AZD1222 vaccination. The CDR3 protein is CASSLGQGASETQYF. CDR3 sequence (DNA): TGCGCCAGCAGCTTGGGGCAGGGGGCATCGGAGACCCAGTACTTC.